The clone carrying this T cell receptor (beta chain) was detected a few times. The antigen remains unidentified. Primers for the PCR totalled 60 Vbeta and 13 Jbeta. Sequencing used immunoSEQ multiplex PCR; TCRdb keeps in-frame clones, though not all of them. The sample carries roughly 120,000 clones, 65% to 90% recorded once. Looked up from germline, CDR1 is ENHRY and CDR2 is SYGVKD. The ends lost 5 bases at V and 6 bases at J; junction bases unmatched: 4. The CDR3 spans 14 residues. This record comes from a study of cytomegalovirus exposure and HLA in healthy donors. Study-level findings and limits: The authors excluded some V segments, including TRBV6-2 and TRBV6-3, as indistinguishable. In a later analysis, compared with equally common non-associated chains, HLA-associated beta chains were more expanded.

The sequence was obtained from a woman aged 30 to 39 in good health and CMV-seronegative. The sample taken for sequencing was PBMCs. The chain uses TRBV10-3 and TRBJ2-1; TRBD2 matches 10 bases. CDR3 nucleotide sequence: TGTGCCATCAGTCTGACTAGCGGGCTCAATGAGCAGTTCTTC. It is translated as CAISLTSGLNEQFF.